The present entry profiles one TCR beta chain with its context. Its antigen remains unidentified. No base-level quality is on record; no much larger clone is a single base apart. The cohort comprised more than 550 healthy bone marrow donors. At the time of sampling, every cohort member was nominally healthy, though immune exposures that went unrecorded were likely present. The donor was CMV seropositive and belonged to the group of 250 to 350 seropositive cohort members. Each donor provided a peripheral blood sample, and peripheral blood mononuclear cells were used for TCR beta sequencing. Genomic DNA extraction from the blood cell samples was performed with the Qiagen DNeasy Blood Extraction Kit. The sample comes from a study of cytomegalovirus exposure and HLA in healthy donors (dated by TCRdb to 2017 to 2019). Looking at the study overall: An earlier analysis of several hundred of the donors reported 250 to 300 Gb of sequence data and 117 million unique TCR beta sequences from about 200 million T cells. Genome-wide SNP genotypes for about three fifths of the roughly 670 donors were used in a later genetic analysis, which treated that subset as a discovery cohort. Donor age, sex, ethnicity and CMV serostatus were compiled alongside the repertoire data. HLA typing covered class I and class II loci at four-digit resolution. Of the approximately 400 genotyped donors, 80% to 90% were placed in the genetic ancestry cluster associated with self-reported Caucasian donors. In a later analysis, previously published TCR beta repertoires from more than 500 donors were re-analyzed and high-resolution HLA genotyping was added so that TCR occurrence patterns could be studied. To predict cytomegalovirus infection status, the study combined high-throughput TCR immunosequencing, statistical association of individual TCRs with disease status, and machine learning. A separate validation cohort of roughly 130 different subjects was used in addition to the approximately 700-subject first cohort. Around 300 gigabases of sequencing data and tens of millions of unique TCR sequences were included in an early release covering around 600 HLA-typed donors. Rather than using new phenotypic data, the later analysis identified candidate immune exposures from TCR beta sequences and from how often those sequences occurred across donors. Among some 410 genotyped donors of the cohort, an average of around 240,000 unique TCR beta nucleotide sequences were sequenced per donor, roughly a sixth of them non-productive. The aim of the study was to test whether cataloging public T cell receptors could identify signatures of past pathogen exposure. Every repertoire in the discovery cohort had been generated on one and the same sequencing platform. Because of strong linkage in the cohort, roughly five DR-DQ haplotypes were treated as single units for association and clustering. The number of typed donors differed by locus: roughly 629-640 for A, B, C, DRB1 and DQB1; approximately 520 for DQA1; some 590 for DPA1; and about 450 for DPB1. In an earlier analysis of several hundred of the donors, high-throughput TCR beta sequencing was used to judge whether each TCR beta V gene segment behaved as functional or pseudogenic. The study used immunosequencing to profile the T cell repertoires of about 670 subjects and linked those repertoires to cytomegalovirus serostatus. Paper-wide results and their limitations: Specific HLA alleles were associated with 15,000 to 20,000 TCR beta sequences at a false discovery rate of 0.05 in a later analysis. Correlated functional status among segregating V segments might be attributable to linkage disequilibrium, but an unknown experimental factor could not be ruled out. Compared with the roughly 700-donor mean, donors in an Asian-associated ancestry cluster had fewer N-insertions in productive TCRs, according to a later genetic analysis. In this cohort, only TCR beta chains were sequenced, and detectable features were limited by the absence of alpha or paired-chain data. HLA typing was unavailable for some donors at each locus, so association tests used only the typed subset. Some IMGT-functional V segments, including TRBV6-2 and TRBV6-3, could not be told apart with the 87-base-pair reads, so those segments were excluded. Several of the top co-occurrence clusters appeared to be linked to parvovirus B19, influenza, CMV and Epstein-Barr virus, according to a later analysis. In the study, 150 to 200 TCR beta chains were listed as associated with cytomegalovirus. Most CMV-associated TCR beta chains appeared to be HLA-restricted in a later analysis, and the HLA associations seemed to be driven largely by CMV exposure. The presence/absence analyses assumed that sequencing depth was roughly uniform across donors, and that assumption may not be true. A later analysis found that TCR association rates varied across HLA loci, with DRB1 alleles showing the most associated TCRs and HLA-C alleles the fewest. While some public TCRs were present in many individuals, most TCR sequences turned up only very rarely across donors. The authors suggested that the approach could potentially be generalized to other disease states and immunological phenotypes. For the cohort, immune exposure information was limited to CMV serostatus. Broadly in line with IMGT annotations, most TCR beta V segments showed up in productive rearrangements about 87% or about 30% of the time in an earlier analysis of under 700 of the donors. An association between a missense DCLRE1C variant and V-gene and J-gene trimming of TCR beta chains was found in a later genetic analysis and replicated in an independent cohort. A few of the identified cytomegalovirus-associated TCR beta chains were confirmed in vitro to be specific for cytomegalovirus antigens. Because counts were too low, seventeen rarely observed V segments, including chromosome 9 orphons, were excluded from the earlier analysis of fewer than 650 of the donors. Strong co-occurrence of HLA alleles, especially DR and DQ, made assigning TCR associations to individual alleles difficult. A cluster of highly shared sequence variants was judged likely to represent a technical artifact of the sequencing pipeline. A further reported finding was that TCR beta sequences accurately predicted the HLA-A and HLA-B alleles for most subjects in the first cohort. Compared with equally common non-associated chains, HLA-associated TCR beta chains in a later analysis were more clonally expanded and had lower generation probabilities. In both the original and validation cohorts, the classifier was reported to diagnose cytomegalovirus status with high specificity and sensitivity.

The cysteine opens and the phenylalanine closes a CDR3 of 16 amino acids. Only CDR3 DNA is held: 48 bases, read in frame from base 1. The germline V gene encodes CDR1 MDHEN and CDR2 SYDVKM. Trimming takes 5 bases from V and 3 bases from J, and the germline ends sit 20 bases apart. Library preparation used the immunoSEQ multiplex PCR assay. For the multiplex PCR, a mixture combining 60 forward primers for TCR Vbeta segments and 13 reverse primers for TCR Jbeta segments was used. The CDR3 region of rearranged TCR beta genes was amplified from genomic DNA by a multiplex PCR assay. The Illumina HiSeq System was used to sequence the amplified TCR beta libraries as 87-base-pair reads. The paper's data handling went like this. A later analysis tallied around 87 million unique TCR beta chains across the approximately 670 repertoires, and approximately 12 million of those chains were shared by two or more donors. Raw reads were error-corrected and collapsed into unique sequences by a nearest-neighbor algorithm in which closely related sequences were merged to remove PCR and sequencing errors. V, D and J gene segments were assigned by aligning CDR3 sequences to IMGT reference sequences. For a sequence to be retained, a match of at least six nucleotides was required to both a V gene segment and a J gene segment. Rearrangements were classified as productive when the CDR3 lacked stop codons and remained in frame with V and J, and all other rearrangements were classified as non-productive. CDR3 was defined by IMGT convention, running from the second conserved V-encoded cysteine to the conserved J-encoded phenylalanine. The earlier analysis of about 590 of the donors excluded sequences that lacked an unambiguous match to a single V gene segment. An earlier analysis of fewer than 750 of the donors called V segments functional above 56.7% productive rearrangements and segregating when the between-donor standard deviation exceeded 5%. A statistical classification framework was built to diagnose cytomegalovirus status from the catalog of TCR beta chain sequences. V and J gene assignment, in a later analysis, came from comparing TCR nucleotide sequences with IMGT/GENE-DB human TR gene sequences. Using the TCRdist pipeline, a later analysis assigned CDR3 sequences along with most-parsimonious VDJ recombination scenarios. In a later analysis, each TCR beta chain was defined by its CDR3 amino acid sequence together with its V-gene family, and reads without a unique V-gene family were excluded. A later analysis removed 500 to 650 highly shared, low-generation-probability nucleotide sequences to deal with suspected cross-contamination and a sequencing artifact. In a later analysis, a clonal expansion index was calculated for each public chain from normalized within-repertoire ranks of inferred template counts. Generation probabilities in a later analysis came from a VDJ recombination model fitted to out-of-frame rearrangements, and those results were checked against IGoR. In a later analysis, hypergeometric tests were used to score TCR-TCR, TCR-HLA and TCR-CMV co-occurrence, with a repertoire-size bias correction applied to TCR pairs. In a later analysis, false discovery rates were estimated by permuting HLA or CMV assignments 20 times. In a later analysis, co-occurring TCRs were grouped using DBSCAN, and TCRdist sequence similarity was added for clustering within HLA-allele-positive subsets. Repertoires with fewer than 30,000 or more than 120,000 public chains were left out of co-occurrence clustering, as were a handful of repertoires with anomalous nucleotide sharing. TCRdb took over this immuneACCESS table, retaining in-frame rearrangements with V and J assigned. Such tables are incomplete; in checked studies, under half of the missing clones stem from an unresolved V gene, and the remainder is unexplained. D and trimming were read from the DNA, whereas the V and J calls and clone size are those reported in that table. This sample comprises about 120,000 clones, 77% of them detected only once. The ten largest clones add up to roughly 5.8% of the sample.

This receptor was identified in a man aged 18 to 30 in good health and CMV-seropositive. The sample was PBMCs. The rearranged segments are TRBV28 and TRBJ2-7; no D segment can be confidently identified. Read as DNA, the sequence is TGTGCCAGCAGTACCCCCACCGTGGTACAGTACTACGAGCAGTACTTC. It specifies CASSTPTVVQYYEQYF.